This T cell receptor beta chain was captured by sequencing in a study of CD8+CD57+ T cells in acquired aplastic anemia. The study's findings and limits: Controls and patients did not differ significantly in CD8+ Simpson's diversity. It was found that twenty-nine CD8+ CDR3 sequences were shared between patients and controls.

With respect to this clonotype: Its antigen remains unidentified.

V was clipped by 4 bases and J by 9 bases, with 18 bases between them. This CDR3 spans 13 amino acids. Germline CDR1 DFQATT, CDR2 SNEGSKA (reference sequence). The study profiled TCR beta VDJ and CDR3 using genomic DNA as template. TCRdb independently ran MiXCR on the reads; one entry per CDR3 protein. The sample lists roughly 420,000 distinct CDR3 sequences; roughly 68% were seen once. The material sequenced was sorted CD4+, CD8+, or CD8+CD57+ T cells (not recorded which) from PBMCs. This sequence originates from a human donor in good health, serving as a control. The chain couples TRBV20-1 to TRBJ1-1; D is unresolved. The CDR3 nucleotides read TGCAGTGCTACCAAAAGCCTAAATCAGCAAGCTTTCTTT. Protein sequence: CSATKSLNQQAFF.